These T cell receptor beta chains were read from a single sample in a study of T cell changes during pregnancy in multiple sclerosis. The protocol was immunoSEQ multiplex PCR, while the TCRdb copy is restricted to in-frame clones and leaves out a portion. The sample records 75,000 to 95,000 clones, around 94% being singletons. The sequencing here drew on peripheral blood, taken after pregnancy. The receptors were gathered from a female donor with multiple sclerosis, enrolled in a pregnancy study. Each CDR3 is given with its conserved first and last residue. D genes are given only for firm matches. Clone size is given for some rows only: seen once, a few or many times, or a class if the clone is expanded.

length,V,D,size,J,DNA,CDR3
14,TRBV7-9,NA,NA,TRBJ2-7,TGTGCCAGCAGCACCGACAGGCTTGCAGACGAGCAGTACTTC,CASSTDRLADEQYF
14,TRBV6-1,TRBD1,NA,TRBJ1-1,TGTGCCAGCAGTGAAGCGGACAGGCCTTATGAAGCTTTCTTT,CASSEADRPYEAFF
14,TRBV7-7,TRBD1,NA,TRBJ2-7,TGTGCCAGCAGCACTGGACAGGGCATGAGCGAGCAGTACTTC,CASSTGQGMSEQYF
13,TRBV6-5,NA,NA,TRBJ2-2,TGTGCCATCTTCGGGGTCCACACCGGGGAGCTGTTTTTT,CAIFGVHTGELFF
15,TRBV7-9,NA,NA,TRBJ1-3,TGTGCCAGCAGCCTACCGGGGGGTCGTGGAAACACCATATATTTT,CASSLPGGRGNTIYF
15,TRBV6-1,NA,once,TRBJ2-7,TGTGCCAGCAGGAGCCAACTAGGCTCGGACTACGAGCAGTACTTC,CASRSQLGSDYEQYF
13,TRBV5-1,NA,NA,TRBJ1-2,TGCGCCAGCAGCTTGGCCGGTGTGTATGGCTACACCTTC,CASSLAGVYGYTF
13,TRBV5-1,NA,NA,TRBJ1-4,TGCGCCAGCAGCTTGGAACAGGGCTACCAACTGTTTTTT,CASSLEQGYQLFF
13,TRBV19,NA,once,TRBJ2-5,TGTGCCAGTGCTCAGGGCAGGTATGAGACCCAGTACTTC,CASAQGRYETQYF
13,TRBV28,NA,NA,TRBJ1-2,TGTGCCAGCAGTCTCCGGCGAGGTGGTGGCTACACCTTC,CASSLRRGGGYTF
14,TRBV13,NA,NA,TRBJ2-4,TGTGCCAGCAGGAGAAGGGGTTTCAAAAACATTCAGTACTTC,CASRRRGFKNIQYF